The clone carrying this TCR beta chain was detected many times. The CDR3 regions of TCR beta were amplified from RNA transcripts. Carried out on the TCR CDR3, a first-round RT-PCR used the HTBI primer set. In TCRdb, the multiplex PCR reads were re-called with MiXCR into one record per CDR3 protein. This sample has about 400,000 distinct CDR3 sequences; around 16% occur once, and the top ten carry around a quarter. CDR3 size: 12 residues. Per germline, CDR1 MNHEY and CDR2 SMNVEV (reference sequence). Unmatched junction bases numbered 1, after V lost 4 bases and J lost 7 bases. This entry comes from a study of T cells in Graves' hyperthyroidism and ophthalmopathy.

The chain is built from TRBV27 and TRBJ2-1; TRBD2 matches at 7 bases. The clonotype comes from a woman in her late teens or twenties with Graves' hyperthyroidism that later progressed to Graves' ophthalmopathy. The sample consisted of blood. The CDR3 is CASSSGGNEQFF. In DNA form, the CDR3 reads TGTGCCAGCAGTTCCGGGGGGAATGAGCAGTTCTTC.